The clone carrying this T cell receptor (beta chain) has ten or more counts. The data were taken from a study of read filtering for tumor transcriptome and immune sequencing. Study in general: R-ISS stage counts were about eight for I, roughly 16 for II, 7 for III.

This library used approximately 0.4 ug RNA and molecular barcoded adaptors spanning alpha/delta and beta/gamma chains. TCRdb reanalysed the reads using MiXCR and keeps one entry per CDR3 protein. In the table there are around 140,000 distinct CDR3 sequences, about 13% of which are singletons. Germline CDR1 is SGHRS and CDR2 is YFSETQ. V lost 4 bases and J lost 3, with 10 bases in between. The CDR3 is made up of 14 amino acids. This chain joins TRBV5-1 and TRBJ2-2; the D gene is possibly TRBD2 (6 bases). The sequenced material came from a population of CD138-negative cells sorted from bone marrow. This clonotype originated in a donor over 35 with multiple myeloma. The CDR3 sequence: CASSPDYHTGELFF. The CDR3 DNA follows: TGCGCCAGCAGCCCGGACTACCACACCGGGGAGCTGTTTTTT.